The rows below give T cell receptor beta chains drawn from one sample of a study of T cell responses to AZD1222 COVID-19 vaccine. Data came from immunoSEQ multiplex PCR; TCRdb stores just in-frame clones and leaves some out. The data contain approximately 160,000 clones, 94% of them singletons. The sequenced sample was peripheral blood, obtained 28 days after the second AZD1222 dose. These TCRs come from an adult who received the AZD1222 COVID-19 vaccine. Each CDR3 is given with its conserved first and last residue. The D gene is left open where the match is weak. Clone size, where shown, is once, few, many, or a class for clones that have expanded.

cdr3_aa: CASSPGQGRGNEQFF
cdr3_nt: TGTGCCAGCAGCCCAGGACAGGGAAGAGGGAATGAGCAGTTCTTC
clone_size: NA
j_call: TRBJ2-1
d_call: TRBD1
v_call: TRBV7-2

cdr3_aa: CASSLQHNEQFF
cdr3_nt: TGTGCCAGCAGTTTACAACACAATGAGCAGTTCTTC
clone_size: NA
j_call: TRBJ2-1
d_call: NA
v_call: TRBV28

cdr3_aa: CASRGSGAHTDTQYF
cdr3_nt: TGTGCCAGCAGGGGAAGCGGGGCCCACACAGATACGCAGTATTTT
clone_size: NA
j_call: TRBJ2-3
d_call: TRBD2
v_call: TRBV6-5

cdr3_aa: CASTDPFLGDPWNEQFF
cdr3_nt: TGTGCCAGCACCGACCCCTTTTTGGGAGACCCATGGAATGAGCAGTTCTTC
clone_size: NA
j_call: TRBJ2-1
d_call: NA
v_call: TRBV28

cdr3_aa: CATSEAGPRDTQYF
cdr3_nt: TGTGCCACCAGTGAGGCGGGACCTCGGGATACGCAGTATTTT
clone_size: NA
j_call: TRBJ2-3
d_call: NA
v_call: TRBV24-1

cdr3_aa: CASSPGLAGSAETQYF
cdr3_nt: TGTGCCAGCAGCCCCGGACTAGCGGGCTCGGCAGAGACCCAGTACTTC
clone_size: NA
j_call: TRBJ2-5
d_call: TRBD2
v_call: TRBV13

cdr3_aa: CASSFRQGGEKLFF
cdr3_nt: TGTGCCAGCAGCTTTCGACAGGGGGGGGAAAAACTGTTTTTT
clone_size: NA
j_call: TRBJ1-4
d_call: TRBD1
v_call: TRBV7-2

cdr3_aa: CASSPGLPYTGELFF
cdr3_nt: TGTGCCAGCAGTCCTGGACTACCGTACACCGGGGAGCTGTTTTTT
clone_size: NA
j_call: TRBJ2-2
d_call: NA
v_call: TRBV6-5

cdr3_aa: CASSQGLYTDTQYF
cdr3_nt: TGCGCCAGCAGCCAAGGTCTTTACACAGATACGCAGTATTTT
clone_size: NA
j_call: TRBJ2-3
d_call: NA
v_call: TRBV4-1

cdr3_aa: CATPGSSWVEQFF
cdr3_nt: TGTGCCACCCCCGGTAGCAGCTGGGTTGAGCAGTTCTTC
clone_size: NA
j_call: TRBJ2-1
d_call: NA
v_call: TRBV28

cdr3_aa: CASSLQGAYYNEQFF
cdr3_nt: TGTGCCAGCAGCTTGCAGGGGGCTTACTACAATGAGCAGTTCTTC
clone_size: NA
j_call: TRBJ2-1
d_call: TRBD1
v_call: TRBV5-8

cdr3_aa: CASSSGTATNEKLFF
cdr3_nt: TGTGCCAGTAGCTCCGGGACAGCAACTAATGAAAAACTGTTTTTT
clone_size: NA
j_call: TRBJ1-4
d_call: TRBD1
v_call: TRBV7-7

cdr3_aa: CASSPSGTGLPSGANVLTF
cdr3_nt: TGTGCCAGCAGTCCTTCCGGGACAGGGTTACCGTCTGGGGCCAACGTCCTGACTTTC
clone_size: once
j_call: TRBJ2-6
d_call: TRBD1
v_call: TRBV27

cdr3_aa: CASSPYREATDTQYF
cdr3_nt: TGTGCCAGCAGTCCCTACAGAGAGGCCACAGATACGCAGTATTTT
clone_size: NA
j_call: TRBJ2-3
d_call: NA
v_call: TRBV6-6

cdr3_aa: CASSYGRFNEKLFF
cdr3_nt: TGTGCCAGCAGTTACGGAAGGTTTAATGAAAAACTGTTTTTT
clone_size: NA
j_call: TRBJ1-4
d_call: NA
v_call: TRBV6-5

cdr3_aa: CASNRGDQPQHF
cdr3_nt: TGTGCCAGCAACCGAGGTGATCAGCCCCAGCATTTT
clone_size: NA
j_call: TRBJ1-5
d_call: NA
v_call: TRBV7-9

cdr3_aa: CAWTSGGARSTEAFF
cdr3_nt: TGTGCCTGGACTTCCGGGGGAGCCAGGAGCACTGAAGCTTTCTTT
clone_size: NA
j_call: TRBJ1-1
d_call: NA
v_call: TRBV30

cdr3_aa: CASSPQGDRDPFF
cdr3_nt: TGCGCCAGCAGCCCTCAGGGGGACAGGGACCCGTTCTTC
clone_size: NA
j_call: TRBJ2-1
d_call: TRBD1
v_call: TRBV4-1

cdr3_aa: CATSGSSGNTIYF
cdr3_nt: TGTGCCACCAGTGGGAGCTCTGGAAACACCATATATTTT
clone_size: NA
j_call: TRBJ1-3
d_call: NA
v_call: TRBV24-1

cdr3_aa: CASSLAFEANYEQYF
cdr3_nt: TGTGCCAGCAGCTTGGCCTTCGAGGCTAACTACGAGCAGTACTTC
clone_size: NA
j_call: TRBJ2-7
d_call: NA
v_call: TRBV5-6

cdr3_aa: CSVEDRRTGRYEQYF
cdr3_nt: TGCAGCGTTGAAGATCGGAGGACAGGGAGGTACGAGCAGTACTTC
clone_size: NA
j_call: TRBJ2-7
d_call: TRBD1
v_call: TRBV29-1

cdr3_aa: CASSQGLLSSYNEQFF
cdr3_nt: TGCGCCAGCAGCCAAGGACTTTTAAGCTCCTACAATGAGCAGTTCTTC
clone_size: NA
j_call: TRBJ2-1
d_call: NA
v_call: TRBV4-3